The rows below give T cell receptor beta chains drawn from one sample of a study of T cells after yellow fever vaccination. TCRdb itself ran the 5' RACE reads through MiXCR, one entry per CDR3 protein. The data show roughly 120,000 distinct CDR3 sequences, roughly 7.9% seen once. Source: CD4+ T cells sorted from PBMCs, taken about 49 days after the first yellow fever vaccination. These receptors came from a man aged 18 to 29 who received the YFV17D yellow fever vaccine. The CDR3 runs from the conserved cysteine through the conserved F or W. Each record gives: D gene, clone size, CDR3 length, V gene, J gene, CDR3 DNA, CDR3 protein. A D gene is named only where the DNA matches it firmly. Rows give clone size only sometimes, using once, few, many, or a class for an expanded clone.

-	many	14	TRBV4-3	TRBJ1-5	TGCGCCAGCAGCCAAGAGCCGGGGAATCAGCCCCAGCATTTT	CASSQEPGNQPQHF
-	many	15	TRBV12-3/TRBV12-4	TRBJ2-3	TGTGCCAGCAGTTTGGGGGCGGTCGGCGTTTGGACGCAGTATTTT	CASSLGAVGVWTQYF
-	many	15	TRBV4-1	TRBJ2-7	TGCGCCAGCAGCCGAGCCGTGACGGGAACCTACGAGCAGTACTTC	CASSRAVTGTYEQYF
TRBD1	many	16	TRBV5-1	TRBJ2-7	TGCGCCAGCAGCTGGGCTTTTGGACAGGGCACCTACGAGCAGTACTTC	CASSWAFGQGTYEQYF
-	-	17	TRBV19	TRBJ2-6	TGTGCCAGTAGTGACGCCCTTACAGGGTCCGGGGCCAACGTCCTGACTTTC	CASSDALTGSGANVLTF
-	many	12	TRBV20-1	TRBJ2-7	TGCAGTGCTAGGGACAGCGACTACGAGCAGTACTTC	CSARDSDYEQYF
TRBD2	-	16	TRBV29-1	TRBJ2-3	TGCAGCGGTGGGGGAACTAGCGGGGGTGTCACAGATACGCAGTATTTT	CSGGGTSGGVTDTQYF
TRBD2	many	14	TRBV7-8	TRBJ2-2	TGTGCCAGCAGCCTCCGGGAGGAAGGCGGGGAGCTGTTTTTT	CASSLREEGGELFF
-	-	16	TRBV2	TRBJ2-1	TGTGCTCTCCTCAATCGGGGTAGTGAGTCCTACAATGAGCAGTTCTTC	CALLNRGSESYNEQFF
-	-	17	TRBV27	TRBJ2-2	TGTTCCAGCAGTTCCCCAAGAGGAAGTGGGAACACCGGGGAGCTGTTTTTT	CSSSSPRGSGNTGELFF
-	many	18	TRBV7-8	TRBJ2-6	TGTGCCAGCAGCTTAGCAGGGTTGGACTTCTCTGGGGCCAACGTCCTGACTTTC	CASSLAGLDFSGANVLTF
TRBD2	many	21	TRBV25-1	TRBJ2-3	TGTGCCAGCAGTGAATCCCCTCGGGGACTAGCGGGGGGCCTTACCACAGATACGCAGTATTTT	CASSESPRGLAGGLTTDTQYF
-	many	14	TRBV6-1	TRBJ2-2	TGTGCCAGCATCTCAGGCAGCAACACCGGGGAGCTGTTTTTT	CASISGSNTGELFF
-	few	13	TRBV4-3	TRBJ1-1	TGCGCCAGCAGCCAAGGGCAGGGGTTAGAAGCTTTCTTT	CASSQGQGLEAFF
-	many	14	TRBV5-1	TRBJ2-3	TGCGCCAGCAGCTTTATGGCGGGGAGAGATACGCAGTATTTT	CASSFMAGRDTQYF
-	many	15	TRBV10-3	TRBJ2-3	TGTGCCATCAGCCCTCCGGGAGACGAGAAAGATACGCAGTATTTT	CAISPPGDEKDTQYF
-	many	16	TRBV4-1	TRBJ2-1	TGCGCCAGCAGCCAAGAACGTTCGGTACTGAACAATGAGCAGTTCTTC	CASSQERSVLNNEQFF
TRBD1	-	14	TRBV5-4	TRBJ2-5	TGTGCCAGCAGCAGACAGGGGTCGGTGGAGACCCAGTACTTC	CASSRQGSVETQYF
-	many	15	TRBV6-5	TRBJ2-7	TGTGCCAGCAGTTACATGCCCCAAGCGCCTTACGAGCAGTACTTC	CASSYMPQAPYEQYF
-	few	17	TRBV12-5	TRBJ1-2	TGTGCTAGTGGTTTGGTACTCCCACGGACGCGCGGCTATGGCTACACCTTC	CASGLVLPRTRGYGYTF
-	-	14	TRBV12-3/TRBV12-4	TRBJ1-5	TGTGCCAGCAGTACCCAGGGTTCTAAGCAGCCCCAGCATTTT	CASSTQGSKQPQHF
-	many	15	TRBV21-1	TRBJ2-1	TGTGCCAGCAGCAAAACCCAGCGGGGTTACAATGAGCAGTTCTTC	CASSKTQRGYNEQFF
-	few	13	TRBV18	TRBJ1-2	TGTGCCAGCTCACCCCCGACAAGATATGGCTACACCTTC	CASSPPTRYGYTF